This is a list of T cell receptor beta chains from one sample in a study of human T cells and chemical hapten exposure. TCRdb reprocessed the RACE reads with MiXCR, giving one entry per CDR3 protein. This sample has 380,000 or so distinct CDR3 sequences, with over 5% found just once. Sample: whole blood, taken in connection with sensitization to the hapten diphenylcyclopropenone (DPC). These receptors originate from a woman in her late teens or twenties with alopecia areata. Some clones in this sample may be carry-over from other donors' samples. Each CDR3 is given with its conserved first and last residue. D genes are given only for firm matches. Rows may omit the clone size; those that give it use once, few, many or a size class.

size	D	J	V	CDR3	DNA
NA	NA	TRBJ2-3	TRBV6-1	CASSEKGGTDTQYF	TGTGCCAGCAGTGAGAAGGGCGGCACAGATACGCAGTATTTT
many	NA	TRBJ1-4	TRBV18	CASSLGQGGTNEKLFF	TGTGCCAGCTCACTAGGTCAGGGTGGCACTAATGAAAAACTGTTTTTT
few	NA	TRBJ1-2	TRBV27	CASRGPLRSPNYGYTF	TGTGCCAGCAGGGGACCCCTACGGTCGCCTAACTATGGCTACACCTTC
many	NA	TRBJ1-2	TRBV29-1	CSVEGDDRTYGYTF	TGCAGCGTTGAAGGGGACGACAGGACCTATGGCTACACCTTC
NA	NA	TRBJ2-3	TRBV6-5	CASSYSSGIPTDTQYF	TGTGCCAGCAGTTACTCGTCGGGGATCCCCACAGATACGCAGTATTTT
few	TRBD1	TRBJ2-1	TRBV20-1	CSANFGQGNEQFF	TGCAGTGCCAACTTCGGACAGGGCAATGAGCAGTTCTTC
many	NA	TRBJ2-3	TRBV7-3	CASSLSGTPSTDTQYF	TGTGCCAGCAGCTTATCCGGGACCCCGAGCACAGATACGCAGTATTTT
NA	NA	TRBJ2-3	TRBV10-3	CAISESGREYTQYF	TGTGCCATCAGTGAGTCAGGAAGGGAGTACACGCAGTATTTT
few	TRBD2	TRBJ2-1	TRBV6-1	CASSTLAGGLSSYNEQFF	TGTGCCAGCAGCACACTAGCGGGGGGGCTGAGCTCCTACAATGAGCAGTTCTTC
few	TRBD2	TRBJ2-3	TRBV20-1	CSARDLTSGGPGDTQYF	TGCAGTGCTAGAGATCTTACTAGCGGGGGGCCAGGAGATACGCAGTATTTT
NA	TRBD1	TRBJ1-1	TRBV5-1	CASSLEDRIRTEAFF	TGCGCCAGCAGCTTGGAGGACAGGATTAGAACTGAAGCTTTCTTT
few	NA	TRBJ1-1	TRBV6-1	CASSRGGLPGNTEAFF	TGTGCCAGCTCCAGAGGGGGTCTCCCGGGGAACACTGAAGCTTTCTTT
few	TRBD2	TRBJ2-3	TRBV12-3/TRBV12-4	CASSFAGTSGGAPYF	TGTGCCAGCAGTTTCGCCGGGACTAGCGGGGGGGCCCCGTATTTT
NA	TRBD1	TRBJ1-6	TRBV4-1	CASSQPVGQPFVALHF	TGCGCCAGCAGCCAGCCAGTGGGACAGCCCTTTGTAGCCCTCCACTTT
few	NA	TRBJ1-1	TRBV10-3	CAISESGVTEAFF	TGTGCCATCAGTGAGTCGGGGGTGACTGAAGCTTTCTTT
NA	TRBD1	TRBJ1-1	TRBV7-9	CASSLVRLRGPEAFF	TGTGCCAGCAGCTTAGTAAGGTTGAGGGGGCCTGAAGCTTTCTTT
few	NA	TRBJ2-5	TRBV7-2	CASSLAGTETQYF	TGTGCCAGCAGCTTAGCAGGGACAGAGACCCAGTACTTC
many	NA	TRBJ2-3	TRBV4-1	CASSPPTGFTDTQYF	TGCGCCAGCAGCCCACCGACAGGATTCACAGATACGCAGTATTTT
many	NA	TRBJ1-1	TRBV16	CASSQGEMNTEAFF	TGTGCCAGCAGCCAGGGGGAGATGAACACTGAAGCTTTCTTT
many	TRBD2	TRBJ2-7	TRBV10-3	CAISAPLMGGDEQYF	TGTGCCATCAGTGCCCCCCTAATGGGGGGGGACGAGCAGTACTTC
many	TRBD1	TRBJ1-1	TRBV6-6	CASSNRQGSNTEAFF	TGTGCCAGCAGTAACCGACAGGGATCGAACACTGAAGCTTTCTTT
NA	TRBD2	TRBJ2-3	TRBV12-5	CASGSFEAGGSYTQYF	TGTGCTAGTGGTTCCTTTGAGGCGGGGGGCTCATATACGCAGTATTTT
few	NA	TRBJ1-1	TRBV12-3/TRBV12-4	CASTRTANTEAFF	TGTGCCAGCACCCGGACAGCGAACACTGAAGCTTTCTTT